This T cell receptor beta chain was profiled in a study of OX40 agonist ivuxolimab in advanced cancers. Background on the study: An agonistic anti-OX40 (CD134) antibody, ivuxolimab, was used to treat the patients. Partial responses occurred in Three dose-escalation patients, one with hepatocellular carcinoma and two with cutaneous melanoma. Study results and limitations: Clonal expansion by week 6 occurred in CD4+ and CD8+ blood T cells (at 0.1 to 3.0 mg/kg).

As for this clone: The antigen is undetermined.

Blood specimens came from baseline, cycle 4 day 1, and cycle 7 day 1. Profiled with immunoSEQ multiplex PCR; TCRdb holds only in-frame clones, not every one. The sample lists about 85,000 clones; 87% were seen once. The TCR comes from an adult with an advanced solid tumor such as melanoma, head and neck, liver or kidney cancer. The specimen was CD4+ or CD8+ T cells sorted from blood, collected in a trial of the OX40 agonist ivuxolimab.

The CDR3 DNA reads as TGCGCCAGCAGCTTGGCCGACGGGCCACCCCTCCACTTT. Translating gives CASSLADGPPLHF. The chain couples TRBV5-1 to TRBJ1-6; D is undetermined. The V gene's germline CDR1 is SGHRS and CDR2 YFSETQ. Trimming left V 0 bases short and J 11 bases short, with 9 bases between. The CDR3 contains 13 residues.